The rows below give T cell receptor beta chains drawn from one sample of a study of identical twins. TCRdb reprocessed the 5' RACE reads via MiXCR and lists one record per CDR3 protein. The sample carries a few hundred thousand distinct CDR3 sequences, roughly an eighth recorded once. These same data were also listed under a study on yellow fever vaccine responses in identical twins.

Sequenced sample: CD4+ T cells sorted from blood. The receptors were gathered from a woman aged 18-30 years in good health. CDR3s include the opening cysteine and the closing phenylalanine or tryptophan. The D gene is left open where the match is weak. Rows give clone size only sometimes, using once, few, many, or a class for an expanded clone.

d_call j_call v_call clone_size cdr3_nt cdr3_aa
TRBD1 TRBJ1-2 TRBV10-3 NA TGTGCCATCAGTGAGAAACGACAGGGGGGCTATGGCTACACCTTC CAISEKRQGGYGYTF
NA TRBJ2-3 TRBV28 few TGTGCCAGCAGTTTAGGCCGGACCCCAAATTTT CASSLGRTPNF
NA TRBJ2-5 TRBV6-2/TRBV6-3 NA TGTGCCAGCAGTTACTCTACTCTTCAAGAGACCCAGTACTTC CASSYSTLQETQYF
NA TRBJ2-7 TRBV29-1 NA TGCAGCGTTGGTAGCCCCAACGAGCAGTACTTC CSVGSPNEQYF
TRBD1 TRBJ2-5 TRBV20-1 many TGCAGTGCCAAGTTAACAGGGGGAGAGACCCAGTACTTC CSAKLTGGETQYF
NA TRBJ1-1 TRBV27 NA TGTGCCAGCAGTCCATGGACAGAAGCTTTCTTT CASSPWTEAFF
NA TRBJ2-3 TRBV28 NA TGTGCCAGCAGTTTATGGGCGGGGTTCACCGATACGCAGTATTTT CASSLWAGFTDTQYF
TRBD1 TRBJ2-1 TRBV24-1 few TGTGCCACCAGTGATGACCCCGGACAGGACGGAAATGAGCAGTTCTTC CATSDDPGQDGNEQFF
TRBD2 TRBJ2-3 TRBV3-1 many TGTGCCAGCAGCCAAGATCTGGCTAGCGGCACGCAGTATTTT CASSQDLASGTQYF
TRBD1 TRBJ1-2 TRBV12-3/TRBV12-4 few TGTGCCAGCAGTTTAGCGAGGACAGGGGGCTACACCTTC CASSLARTGGYTF
TRBD1 TRBJ2-7 TRBV7-8 many TGTGCCAGCAGCCAGGGGGTTGGTAGGCCCTACGAGCAGTACTTC CASSQGVGRPYEQYF
NA TRBJ1-2 TRBV2 NA TGTGCCAGCAGTGATAGAACAGGGCCCCTCCGTGGTGGCTACACCTTC CASSDRTGPLRGGYTF
TRBD2 TRBJ2-4 TRBV20-1 few TGCAGTGCTAGAGCTGGACTAGCGGGGGGTCTGATAAAAAACATTCAGTACTTC CSARAGLAGGLIKNIQYF
NA TRBJ2-5 TRBV27 NA TGTGCCAGCAGAATCACCCCTTGGGAAGAGACCCAGTACTTC CASRITPWEETQYF
TRBD2 TRBJ2-3 TRBV6-5 few TGTGCCAGCAGTTGGGCGGGGGGGACCACAGATACGCAGTATTTT CASSWAGGTTDTQYF
NA TRBJ2-6 TRBV4-2 NA TGTGCCAGCAGCCAAGACGGGAGCTCTGGGGCCAACGTCCTGACTTTC CASSQDGSSGANVLTF
TRBD2 TRBJ2-1 TRBV20-1 NA TGCAGTGCCGGAGGGGCTAGCGGGACGTCGATCGATGAGCAGTTCTTC CSAGGASGTSIDEQFF
NA TRBJ2-4 TRBV6-2/TRBV6-3 few TGTGCCAGCAGCCGGGGGGCGCGAAACATTCAGTACTTC CASSRGARNIQYF
TRBD2 TRBJ2-1 TRBV12-3/TRBV12-4 few TGTGCCAGCAGTTTAGGGCTAGCGGTAGCCTACAATGAGCAGTTCTTC CASSLGLAVAYNEQFF
NA TRBJ2-5 TRBV7-2 once TGTGCCAGCAGCTCCCCTCGGGGGGCGTTCGAGACCCAGTACTTC CASSSPRGAFETQYF
TRBD1 TRBJ2-7 TRBV4-3 NA TGCGCCAGCAGCCGAGGGACAGGGGGCTCCTACGAGCAGTACTTC CASSRGTGGSYEQYF
NA TRBJ2-5 TRBV19 few TGTGCCAGTAGTACCCTGGACGTACGTCAAGAGACCCAGTACTTC CASSTLDVRQETQYF
TRBD1 TRBJ1-5 TRBV29-1 few TGCAGCGTTCGACAGGGAGGCAATCAGCCCCAGCATTTT CSVRQGGNQPQHF
NA TRBJ2-5 TRBV7-2 few TGTGCCAGCAGCTCCTATTGGGACGAAGAGACCCAGTACTTC CASSSYWDEETQYF
NA TRBJ2-7 TRBV5-1 NA TGCGCCAGCAGCTTGGAGACCACCTTAACCCTCGAGCAGTACTTC CASSLETTLTLEQYF
TRBD1 TRBJ1-3 TRBV12-3/TRBV12-4 few TGTGCCAGCAGACGGACAGGCCTCTCTGGAAACACCATATATTTT CASRRTGLSGNTIYF
TRBD2 TRBJ2-7 TRBV30 NA TGTGCCGGCCGACTAGCGGGGACCTACGAGCAGTACTTC CAGRLAGTYEQYF
TRBD1 TRBJ1-2 TRBV27 NA TGTGCCAGCAGTACTGCCACCGGGACAGGGGATGGCTACACCTTC CASSTATGTGDGYTF
NA TRBJ2-7 TRBV28 NA TGTGCCAGCAGTCTCCAACGGGGTCTAATTTTC CASSLQRGLIF